One sample yielded the 4 T cell receptor beta chains listed below, sequenced in a study of CD8 T cells in ankylosing spondylitis. TCRdb processed the 5' RACE reads anew with MiXCR; each CDR3 protein has one entry. This sample yields around 88,000 distinct CDR3 sequences, of which about 9% are seen a single time; approximately 5.5% belongs to the top ten. Sequenced input: blood, either unsorted or a sorted T cell fraction (not recorded which). All receptors come from a male donor with ankylosing spondylitis or in good health (not recorded which).

In its sample, this clonotype was seen a few times. The chain joins TRBV18 to TRBJ2-3; TRBD1 matches 7 bases. CDR1 is KGHSH and CDR2 is LQKENI in the germline V gene. The V segment lost 5 bases and the J segment 2 bases; nucleotides outside the gene matches: 7. CDR3 length equals 15 residues. The CDR3 region has the DNA TGTGCCAGCTCAAGACAGGGTGGGGACACAGATACGCAGTATTTT. Translated: CASSRQGGDTDTQYF. The variable domain in full, completed from reference TRBV18 and TRBJ2-3, reads NAGVMQNPRHLVRRRGQEARLRCSPMKGHSHVYWYRQLPEEGLKFMVYLQKENIIDESGMPKERFSAEFPKEGPSILRIQQVVRGDSAAYFCASSRQGGDTDTQYFGPGTRLTVL.

The chain is built from TRBV5-4 and TRBJ2-2; 7 bases map to TRBD1. This CDR3 has 17 amino acids. Germline CDR1 and CDR2: SGHNT and YYREEE (reference sequence). Trimming cost V 4 bases and J 0 bases; bases outside gene matches: 9. Written as DNA, the CDR3 is TGTGCCAGCAGCCGAACGGACAGGCGCCCGAACACCGGGGAGCTGTTTTTT. It translates to CASSRTDRRPNTGELFF.

In its sample, this clonotype was seen many times. The chain joins TRBV12-3 or TRBV12-4 to TRBJ2-1, with a weak D call TRBD2 (6 bases). The CDR3 totals 13 residues. Trimming took 5 bases from V and 6 from J, leaving 11 bases between them. CDR3 sequence: CASSPWGVNEQFF. The DNA for the CDR3 is TGTGCCAGCAGTCCTTGGGGGGTCAATGAGCAGTTCTTC.

In its sample, this clonotype was seen many times. The chain couples TRBV12-3 or TRBV12-4 to TRBJ2-3; 10 positions match TRBD2. The CDR3 extends over 14 amino acids. The trim removed 6 bases at V and 4 bases at J, leaving 4 bases unmatched. Here the CDR3 reads CASRTSGFADTQYF. The CDR3 DNA reads TGTGCCAGCAGGACTAGCGGGTTCGCAGATACGCAGTATTTT.